This entry lists 30 T cell receptor beta chains sequenced from one sample in a study of blood T cell repertoires in COVID-19. The protocol was immunoSEQ multiplex PCR, while the TCRdb copy is restricted to in-frame clones and leaves out a portion. The sample yields under 250,000 clones, 65% to 90% seen once. The sample was peripheral blood. The receptors stem from a man aged 45-65 years with COVID-19, enrolled during active disease.

The chain joins TRBV4-1 to TRBJ2-7, with 10 bases that match TRBD2. V dropped 4 bases and J dropped 7; count of bases not matched to a gene: 10. There are 15 residues in the CDR3. CDR1 and CDR2 from the germline V gene are MGHRA and YSYEKL. Written as DNA, the CDR3 is TGCGCCAGCAGCCCCTGGACTATTAGCGGGGGGGAGCAGTACTTC. Its protein product is CASSPWTISGGEQYF.

CDR3 sequence (DNA): TGTGCCATCAGTGTTGGACTCGGGACAGGGGGTTCGGGTGAAAAACTGTTTTTT. Its translation is CAISVGLGTGGSGEKLFF. The rearrangement joins TRBV10-3 to TRBJ1-4; 11 positions match TRBD1. V shed 4 bases and J 7 bases; nucleotides not matched to a gene: 14. The germline CDR1 and CDR2 sequences are ENHRY and SYGVKD. This CDR3 spans 18 amino acids.

This clone has only a few counts. This chain links TRBV5-1 with TRBJ2-6; D uncertain. V was trimmed by 7 bases and J by 2 bases, leaving 10 bases between them. The length of the CDR3 is 14 residues. The germline gives CDR1 SGHRS, CDR2 YFSETQ. DNA for the CDR3: TGCGCCAGCGCCTCTCGGGCTGGGGCCAACGTCCTGACTTTC. Its protein is CASASRAGANVLTF.

This chain's CDR3 is CASSYAGQLYGYTF. In DNA form, the CDR3 reads TGTGCCAGCAGTTATGCTGGACAGCTTTATGGCTACACCTTC. The chain recombines TRBV27 with TRBJ1-2, with D maybe TRBD1 (6 bases). Trimming left V 4 bases short and J 5 bases short, with 14 bases between. Germline CDR1 MNHEY, CDR2 SMNVEV (reference sequence). The CDR3 has 14 residues.

The chain combines TRBV19 with TRBJ2-1; 10 nucleotides agree with TRBD2. Germline-derived CDR1 and CDR2 are LNHDA and SQIVND (reference sequence). The J segment lost 7 bases and the V segment lost 0 bases, leaving 6 bases of the junction unmatched. This CDR3 spans 16 amino acids. The CDR3 region has the DNA TGTGCCAGTAGTATAGATCGAGCGGGGGGGCGGAATGAGCAGTTCTTC. It yields the protein CASSIDRAGGRNEQFF.

This sequence joins TRBV7-8 and TRBJ1-5; TRBD1 matches at 7 bases. The CDR3 has 15 residues. CDR1 and CDR2 from the germline V gene are SGHVS and FQNEAQ. The V and J ends lost 1 base and 4 bases, in that order; junction bases with no gene match: 4. Here the CDR3 reads CASSLGARGNQPQHF. CDR3 nucleotide sequence: TGTGCCAGCAGCTTAGGGGCCAGGGGGAATCAGCCCCAGCATTTT.

The J gene is TRBJ1-5, the V gene TRBV30; 10 bases align to TRBD1. The V and J ends lost 2 bases and 0 bases, in that order; junction bases with no gene match: 7. Germline V lookup: CDR1 GTSNPN, CDR2 SVGIG (reference sequence). This CDR3 has 17 residues. The CDR3 coding sequence is TGTGCCTGGAGTCACGGGACAGGGGCTTATAGCAATCAGCCCCAGCATTTT. Protein: CAWSHGTGAYSNQPQHF.

This clone occurred a few times. This chain links TRBV3-1 (or the pseudogene TRBV3-2) with TRBJ1-1; D remains ambiguous. V was shortened by 4 bases and J by 1 base, with 16 bases between the two germline ends. CDR1 is LGHDT, CDR2 YNNKEL, per germline (reference sequence). The CDR3 is made up of 16 amino acids. DNA for the CDR3: TGTGCCAGCAGCCCCCCGGTAGCTGTGCCGAACACTGAAGCTTTCTTT. It is translated as CASSPPVAVPNTEAFF.

The rearrangement joins TRBV18 to TRBJ1-2, with 9 nucleotides matching TRBD1. The germline V gene encodes CDR1 KGHSH and CDR2 LQKENI. Trimming removed 3 bases from V and 6 bases from J; junction bases left unmatched: 14. The length of the CDR3 is 17 residues. CDR3 residues: CASSPSSPGTGIDGYTF. The CDR3 DNA reads as TGTGCCAGCTCACCCTCTAGTCCCGGGACAGGGATTGATGGCTACACCTTC.

The V and J genes are TRBV6-1 and TRBJ2-7; TRBD1 matches at 9 bases. V trimming: 3 bases; J trimming: 5 bases; junction bases outside the gene matches: 8. Germline V gene data show CDR1 as MNHNS and CDR2 as SASEGT. The CDR3 runs 15 residues. CDR3: CASSEGTGNSHEQYF. As DNA, the CDR3 is TGTGCCAGCAGTGAGGGGACAGGGAATTCCCACGAGCAGTACTTC.

J is TRBJ2-3 and V is TRBV6-1; 12 bases are a match to TRBD1. Losses at the gene ends were 1 base for V and 3 bases for J; bases not matched to a gene: 5. Looked up from germline, CDR1 is MNHNS and CDR2 is SASEGT. The length of the CDR3 is 17 residues. CDR3 sequence (DNA): TGTGCCAGCAGTGAAGTGGGACAGGGGGCGAGGACAGATACGCAGTATTTT. Residues: CASSEVGQGARTDTQYF.

This clone was seen only a few times. The rearrangement uses TRBV6-4 and TRBJ2-3, with 10 bases that match TRBD1. CDR1 MRHNA and CDR2 SNTAGT come from the germline V gene. The trim removed 6 bases at V and 4 bases at J, leaving 10 bases unmatched. The CDR3 is 16 residues long. The CDR3 loop reads CASSVSDRGVSDTQYF. CDR3 coding DNA: TGTGCCAGCAGCGTGTCGGACAGGGGGGTATCAGATACGCAGTATTTT.

This CDR3 is CASGMTGFGTEAFF. CDR3 nucleotides: TGCGCCAGCGGAATGACAGGGTTTGGCACTGAAGCTTTCTTT. The chain joins TRBV4-1 to TRBJ1-1, with 7 bases matching TRBD1. The CDR3 has 14 residues. V lost 8 bases and J lost 4; bases outside the gene matches: 10. Germline-derived CDR1 and CDR2 are MGHRA and YSYEKL.

This chain links TRBV9 with TRBJ1-1; no clear D gene. V lost 0 bases and J lost 1, with 10 bases in between. Germline loops: CDR1 SGDLS, CDR2 YYNGEE. The CDR3 extends over 15 amino acids. As DNA, the CDR3 is TGTGCCAGCAGCGTAGCGGGGATTGGGAACACTGAAGCTTTCTTT. Translation: CASSVAGIGNTEAFF.

This clone was found a few times. This chain connects TRBV5-1 to TRBJ1-4; D might be TRBD1 (6 bases). Germline V gene lookup returns CDR1 SGHRS and CDR2 YFSETQ. This CDR3 spans 15 amino acids. V was clipped by 0 bases and J by 6 bases, with 12 bases between them. CDR3 coding DNA: TGCGCCAGCAGCTTGGATCGGGACACCTATGAAAAACTGTTTTTT. Translation gives CASSLDRDTYEKLFF.

The J gene is TRBJ2-3, the V gene TRBV5-6; D is unresolved. Germline CDR1 reads SGHDT; CDR2 reads YYEEEE. The CDR3 sequence is 11 residues long. The V gene lost 0 bases and the J gene lost 7 bases, with 3 bases spanning the gap. CDR3 sequence: CASSLVNTQYF. The CDR3 nucleotides read TGTGCCAGCAGCTTGGTAAATACGCAGTATTTT.

The chain combines TRBV12-5 with TRBJ1-2; TRBD1 agrees at 8 bases. Per germline, CDR1 LGHNT and CDR2 FRNRAP. The CDR3 covers 18 residues. V was clipped by 3 bases and J by 2 bases; unmatched bases: 14. In DNA, the CDR3 is TGTGCTAGTGGTTTATCTCAGGCCCCAGGGGGCAGGAACTATGGCTACACCTTC. As protein: CASGLSQAPGGRNYGYTF.

V usage is TRBV6-5 and J usage is TRBJ1-2, with 10 nucleotides matching TRBD1. The CDR3 loop spans 15 amino acids. J was trimmed by 5 bases and V by 4 bases; bases with no gene match: 7. The germline V gene has CDR1 MNHEY and CDR2 SVGAGI. CDR3 loop: CASSSRQGARYGYTF. CDR3 coding DNA: TGTGCCAGCAGTTCTCGACAGGGGGCCCGTTATGGCTACACCTTC.

For the CDR3, the DNA is TGTGCCAGCAGCGTAGATGGTGGGGAGACCTACGAGCAGTACTTC. Translating it yields CASSVDGGETYEQYF. The chain has TRBV9 and TRBJ2-7, with D maybe TRBD2 (5 bases). The CDR3 length is 15 residues. With 0 bases removed from V and 2 bases from J, the gap between germline ends came to 12 bases. Germline V gives CDR1 SGDLS, CDR2 YYNGEE.

This clone was detected only a few times. The chain is built from TRBV2 and TRBJ1-1; D is unresolved. The CDR3 is made up of 12 amino acids. The V gene lost 7 bases and the J gene lost 4 bases, with 10 bases spanning the gap. Germline V lookup: CDR1 SNHLY, CDR2 FYNNEI. CDR3 amino acids: CASTSAATEAFF. The DNA of the CDR3 is TGTGCCAGCACCTCGGCGGCCACTGAAGCTTTCTTT.

On this clone: Other DNA variants within this sample encode the same CDR3. The V gene is TRBV24-1, the J gene TRBJ1-2; 9 nucleotides align to TRBD1. The germline V gene has CDR1 KGHDR and CDR2 SFDVKD. V lost 9 bases, J lost 7 bases, and 5 bases stayed unmatched. The CDR3 has 12 residues. The CDR3 spells CATSGTGFGYTF. CDR3 sequence (DNA): TGTGCCACCTCCGGGACAGGGTTTGGCTACACCTTC.

The chain links TRBV7-9 to TRBJ1-3; no clear D. The CDR3 sequence is 17 residues long. V was cut by 1 base and J by 2 bases, with 15 bases left in between. Germline assignment: CDR1 SEHNR and CDR2 FQNEAQ (reference sequence). The CDR3 loop is CASSLGREGVTGNTIYF. The DNA of the CDR3 is TGTGCCAGCAGCTTAGGGCGAGAGGGAGTGACTGGAAACACCATATATTTT. Using reference TRBV7-9 and TRBJ1-3 for the parts outside the CDR3, the full variable domain is DTGVSQNPRHKITKRGQNVTFRCDPISEHNRLYWYRQTLGQGPEFLTYFQNEAQLEKSRLLSDRFSAERPKGSFSTLEIQRTEQGDSAMYLCASSLGREGVTGNTIYFGEGSWLTVV.

This clone was counted a single time. The chain couples TRBV27 to TRBJ1-1, with a possible D match to TRBD1 (5 bases). Deletions cut 4 bases from V and 5 bases from J, with 17 bases between. This CDR3 comprises 15 residues. Germline V gene lookup returns CDR1 MNHEY and CDR2 SMNVEV (reference sequence). The CDR3 reads CASSSMGGGETEAFF. DNA for the CDR3: TGTGCCAGCAGTTCAATGGGGGGTGGAGAGACTGAAGCTTTCTTT.

The chain is built from TRBV3-1 (or the pseudogene TRBV3-2) and TRBJ2-2; weak D call: TRBD1 (6 bases). The CDR3 has 17 amino acids. Germline CDR1 is LGHDT and CDR2 is YNNKEL (reference sequence). The V end was cut by 3 bases, the J end by 2 bases, with 16 bases between. CDR3 DNA: TGTGCCAGCAGCCAGGTACTGACAGGCCGTAACACCGGGGAGCTGTTTTTT. This encodes CASSQVLTGRNTGELFF.

This clone was seen once. The V and J genes are TRBV28 and TRBJ1-5; 7 nucleotides agree with TRBD1. The junction had 5 bases not matched to a gene; V was cut back by 6 bases and J by 0 bases. The CDR3 extends over 15 amino acids. Germline V CDR1 and CDR2: MDHEN, SYDVKM. The CDR3 bases are TGTGCCAGCAGAACCGGGACAGATAGCAATCAGCCCCAGCATTTT. Amino acid sequence: CASRTGTDSNQPQHF.

This clone came up many times. This chain joins TRBV7-3 and TRBJ2-5; D gene unclear. V gave up 2 bases and J gave up 3 bases, with 10 bases separating them. This CDR3 region has 14 residues. Germline assignment: CDR1 SGHTA and CDR2 FQGTGA. The CDR3 nucleotides read TGTGCCAGCAGCTTAGATGAGGCAGAAGAGACCCAGTACTTC. Translating gives CASSLDEAEETQYF.

This clone was picked up a small number of times. The gene calls are TRBV19 and TRBJ1-1, with D perhaps TRBD1 (5 bases). This CDR3 spans 16 amino acids. V lost 7 bases, J lost 1 base, and 19 bases lay in between. Germline V gives CDR1 LNHDA, CDR2 SQIVND (reference sequence). In DNA form, the CDR3 reads TGTGCCAGTACCTACCGGGGGGGTAGTCGGAACACTGAAGCTTTCTTT. Translating it yields CASTYRGGSRNTEAFF.

The chain links TRBV19 to TRBJ2-7, with D maybe TRBD1 (5 bases). This CDR3 has 13 amino acids. V lost 8 bases and J lost 5, with 16 bases in between. Germline V CDR1 and CDR2: LNHDA, SQIVND (reference sequence). CDR3 coding DNA: TGTGCCAGTGAGGCAGGGCCCACCAACGAGCAGTACTTC. Residues: CASEAGPTNEQYF.

V usage is TRBV30 and J usage is TRBJ1-1, with D uncertain. V was cut by 3 bases and J by 4 bases, with 18 bases left in between. Germline V gene data show CDR1 as GTSNPN and CDR2 as SVGIG (reference sequence). The CDR3 loop spans 15 amino acids. The chain's CDR3 is CAWRREGRLGTEAFF. The CDR3 coding sequence is TGTGCCTGGAGGCGGGAGGGCAGATTAGGCACTGAAGCTTTCTTT.

The chain has TRBV11-2 and TRBJ2-3; no definite D call. The V gene lost 1 base and the J gene lost 0 bases, with 8 bases spanning the gap. In germline, CDR1 is SGHAT, CDR2 FQNNGV. This CDR3 has 15 residues. The DNA for the CDR3 is TGTGCCAGCAGCTTAGCCGGTTTTAGCACAGATACGCAGTATTTT. As protein: CASSLAGFSTDTQYF.